This is a list of T cell receptor beta chains from one sample in a study of cytomegalovirus exposure and HLA in healthy donors. Sequencing used immunoSEQ multiplex PCR; TCRdb keeps in-frame clones, though not all of them. This table has just under 75,000 clones, about 93% appearing once. Sequencing was carried out using PBMCs. Receptors were obtained from a woman aged 18-35 years in good health and CMV-seropositive. Each CDR3 is given with its conserved first and last residue. D genes are given only for firm matches. The size field is filled for only some rows; it gives once, few, many or a size class.

.	TRBD1	TRBJ1-3	TRBV28	TGTGCCAGCAGTTCACAGGGGGCTTCTTCTGGAAACACCATATATTTT	CASSSQGASSGNTIYF
.	.	TRBJ2-5	TRBV6-5	TGTGCCAGCAGCTCGGGACTGAAAGAGACCCAGTACTTC	CASSSGLKETQYF
.	.	TRBJ1-2	TRBV30	TGTGCCTGGAAAGCCCGGGGCTATGGCTACACCTTC	CAWKARGYGYTF
.	TRBD2	TRBJ2-1	TRBV7-3	TGTGCCAGCAGCTTAACCCCGACTAGCGGGGACCGTCAGTTCTTC	CASSLTPTSGDRQFF
.	.	TRBJ2-3	TRBV5-1	TGCGCCAGCAGCCTACAGGGATGGGGCACAGATACGCAGTATTTT	CASSLQGWGTDTQYF
.	.	TRBJ2-3	TRBV6-6	TGTGCCAGCAGCCGAACAGGGTTGGGAGATACGCAGTATTTT	CASSRTGLGDTQYF
.	.	TRBJ1-2	TRBV6-5	TGTGCCAGCAGTTACGCAGGGTATGGCTACACCTTC	CASSYAGYGYTF
.	.	TRBJ1-2	TRBV15	TGTGCCACCAGCAAGGCGGGCTCGGCGGGCTACACCTTC	CATSKAGSAGYTF
.	.	TRBJ1-6	TRBV28	TGTGCCAGCAGGCCTACAGGTACCATCAATTCACCCCTCCACTTT	CASRPTGTINSPLHF
.	TRBD1	TRBJ1-3	TRBV6-5	TGTGCCAGCAGCCCGGGCAGGGGGATAGAAAACACCATATATTTT	CASSPGRGIENTIYF
.	TRBD2	TRBJ2-1	TRBV5-6	TGTGCCAGCAGCTTACTAGCGGATGAGCAGTTCTTC	CASSLLADEQFF
.	.	TRBJ1-6	TRBV7-2	TGTGCCAGCAGCTACAGGGTTAATACCTATAATTCACCCCTCCACTTT	CASSYRVNTYNSPLHF
.	TRBD1	TRBJ2-1	TRBV25-1	TGTGCCAGCAGCCCCGGACAGGGGGCGTCCAATGAGCAGTTCTTC	CASSPGQGASNEQFF
.	.	TRBJ2-1	TRBV29-1	TGCAGCGTCGAACCAAACAGGGCAGGGGAGCAGTTCTTC	CSVEPNRAGEQFF
.	TRBD1	TRBJ1-5	TRBV27	TGTGCCAGCGGACAGGGACGGCCCCAGCATTTT	CASGQGRPQHF
.	.	TRBJ2-3	TRBV5-4	TGTGCCAGCAGCGGCGCGGGACTGATCACAGATACGCAGTATTTT	CASSGAGLITDTQYF
.	TRBD2	TRBJ2-2	TRBV7-2	TGTGCCAGCAGCCTACTAGCGGGAAGCGGCACCGGGGAGCTGTTTTTT	CASSLLAGSGTGELFF
once	.	TRBJ2-7	TRBV6-5	TGTGCCAGCAGCGGGCGGACAGAGACCTACGAGCAGTACTTC	CASSGRTETYEQYF
.	.	TRBJ1-5	TRBV28	TGTGCCAGCAGTCCCCAGATAAATCAGCCCCAGCATTTT	CASSPQINQPQHF
once	.	TRBJ2-5	TRBV2	TGTGCCAGCAGTGAGGCAGGAAGGACCCAGTACTTC	CASSEAGRTQYF
.	TRBD1	TRBJ1-5	TRBV15	TGTGCCACCAGCAGCCTGACCGGGACAGGGAATCAGCCCCAGCATTTT	CATSSLTGTGNQPQHF
.	.	TRBJ1-5	TRBV4-1	TGCGCCAGCAGCCAAGGAGGAGGGCAGCCTAAGGCCCAGCATTTT	CASSQGGGQPKAQHF
.	TRBD2	TRBJ2-5	TRBV10-1	TGCGCCAGCAGGGAAACTAGCGGGGAAGAGACCCAGTACTTC	CASRETSGEETQYF
.	TRBD2	TRBJ2-1	TRBV11-2	TGTGCCAGCAACTCGGGAGGTGGCGGGAGTCGGGAGCAGTTCTTC	CASNSGGGGSREQFF
once	.	TRBJ1-1	TRBV28	TGTGCCAGCAGCCTCGACAGCATGAACACTGAAGCTTTCTTT	CASSLDSMNTEAFF
.	TRBD1	TRBJ1-4	TRBV7-9	TGTGCCAGCAGCCCTGGGACAGGGGGACGAGATGAAAAACTGTTTTTT	CASSPGTGGRDEKLFF
once	.	TRBJ1-1	TRBV7-2	TGTGCCAGCAGCGTAGGGCATACTGAAGCTTTCTTT	CASSVGHTEAFF
.	.	TRBJ1-2	TRBV6-1	TGTGCCAGCAGTGAGGGGGCGGGGGATGGCTACACCTTC	CASSEGAGDGYTF
.	.	TRBJ1-1	TRBV2	TGTGCCAGCAGTGAGGGTCTGGGCAGGGCAAACACTGAAGCTTTCTTT	CASSEGLGRANTEAFF